The clone carrying this TCR beta chain was detected only a few times. Isolated RNA was reverse transcribed into cDNA used as the sequencing template. TCRdb's table, derived via immunoSEQ multiplex PCR, lists solely in-frame clones and lacks some. The sample yields fewer than 200,000 clones, roughly 63% seen once. Treatment given: oral pan-JAK inhibitor, 5-10 mg twice daily. The data were taken from a study of CD8+ T cells in alopecia areata. This CDR3 is built from 14 residues. The germline gives CDR1 SGHTA, CDR2 FQGTGA. V was clipped by 3 bases and J by 0 bases, with 3 bases between them. The rearrangement uses TRBV7-3 and TRBJ1-6; D not resolved. The origin of this receptor is a human donor with alopecia areata. Sequencing used CD4+ T cells sorted from blood, obtained between weeks 55 and 65, from a patient treated with tofacitinib. The CDR3 spells CASSLSSYNSPLHF. CDR3 DNA sequence: TGTGCCAGCAGCTTGAGCTCCTATAATTCACCCCTCCACTTT.